A single sample gave rise to the 8 T cell receptor beta chains below, sequenced in a study of blood T cell repertoires in COVID-19. The table came from immunoSEQ multiplex PCR; TCRdb's copy has only in-frame clones and leaves some out. Found here are a few hundred thousand clones, about 85% of them singletons; the top ten hold more than 8.5%. The sample was peripheral blood. These TCRs come from a woman aged 45-59 years with COVID-19, enrolled during active disease.

CDR3 sequence reads: CASSVVGGQSTGELFF. The CDR3 bases are TGTGCCAGCAGCGTAGTAGGGGGACAGTCCACCGGGGAGCTGTTTTTT. This chain connects TRBV9 to TRBJ2-2; 7 bases line up with TRBD1. This CDR3 has 16 amino acids. V lost 0 bases and J lost 4; bases outside the gene matches: 6. CDR1 and CDR2 (germline): SGDLS, YYNGEE.

V gene TRBV10-3 combines with J gene TRBJ2-6; D might be TRBD1 (5 bases). Germline V CDR1 and CDR2: ENHRY, SYGVKD. Trimming shortened V by 10 bases and J by 4 bases, and 8 bases separated the two germline ends. The length of the CDR3 is 12 residues. The CDR3 nucleotides read TGTGCCACCCAGGGAGGGGCCAACGTCCTGACTTTC. Amino acid sequence: CATQGGANVLTF.

In this sample, this clone turned up a few times. V and J are TRBV6-1 and TRBJ2-7, with 7 bases aligning to TRBD1. CDR1 and CDR2 (germline): MNHNS, SASEGT. The ends lost 2 bases at V and 11 bases at J; junction bases unmatched: 12. The CDR3 runs to 14 residues. CDR3 bases: TGTGCCAGCAGTGAACTGGCGCGGACAGGACAGGAGTACGTC. Protein product: CASSELARTGQEYV.

The J gene is TRBJ2-1, the V gene TRBV13; unclear D gene. The V gene lost 2 bases and the J gene lost 5 bases, with 7 bases spanning the gap. The CDR3 has 13 residues. Germline V gene lookup returns CDR1 PRHDT and CDR2 FYEKMQ (reference sequence). The CDR3 DNA follows: TGTGCCAGCAGCTTAAGAGCCAACAATGAGCAGTTCTTC. This gives the protein CASSLRANNEQFF.

The sample holds one count of this clone. The V call is TRBV23-1, the J call TRBJ2-7; D is perhaps TRBD1 (6 bases). TRBV23-1 carries the ORF label, with uncertain function. The CDR3 length is 15 residues. Trimming stripped 2 bases from V and 5 bases from J, with 16 bases between. The CDR3 loop is CASSQGGGLWDEQYV. The DNA for the CDR3 is TGCGCCAGCAGTCAAGGGGGCGGTCTGTGGGACGAGCAGTACGTC.

The chain carries TRBV6-5 and TRBJ2-3; weak D call: TRBD1 (6 bases). CDR3 length equals 13 residues. Germline V gene sequence: CDR1 MNHEY, CDR2 SVGAGI. V lost 6 bases and J 6 bases, leaving 13 bases between the germline ends. The CDR3 nucleotides are TGTGCCAGCAGCAACCCAGGGGCGGATACGCAGTATTTT. Protein sequence: CASSNPGADTQYF.

This rearrangement joins TRBV27 to TRBJ2-4, with 8 bases that match TRBD1. V was pared by 6 bases and J by 8 bases, with 3 bases of the junction left unmatched. Per the germline V gene, CDR1 is MNHEY and CDR2 is SMNVEV (reference sequence). The CDR3 totals 12 residues. The DNA for the CDR3 is TGTGCCAGCAGGCAGGGGGCTGACATTCAGTACTTC. Protein product: CASRQGADIQYF.

V and J are TRBV6-6 and TRBJ1-3; D perhaps matches TRBD1 (5 bases). Per germline, CDR1 MNHNY and CDR2 SVGAGI (reference sequence). The CDR3 is 13 amino acids. Trimming cost V 7 bases and J 8 bases, with 15 bases left between them. This chain's CDR3 is CASTHGGRYTIYF. The DNA of the CDR3 is TGTGCCAGCACTCACGGGGGGAGATACACCATATATTTT.